Shown below are 9 T cell receptor beta chains from a single sample sequenced in a study of blood T cell repertoires in COVID-19. The method was immunoSEQ multiplex PCR; TCRdb's version includes in-frame clones alone and lacks a portion of them. Altogether about 56,000 clones are present, roughly 90% being singletons, with the ten largest covering roughly 20%. The specimen sequenced was peripheral blood. These receptors all stem from a human donor in a cohort sampled during active COVID-19.

The rearrangement links TRBV7-9 to TRBJ1-2, with D unclear. Germline loops: CDR1 SEHNR, CDR2 FQNEAQ (reference sequence). V shed 0 bases and J shed 5 bases, with 10 bases lying between them. The CDR3 sequence is 14 residues long. The CDR3 is CASSLAIAGYGYTF. CDR3 DNA: TGTGCCAGCAGCTTAGCGATTGCAGGTTATGGCTACACCTTC.

Here the CDR3 reads CASSSRQGWTDTQYF. The DNA of the CDR3 is TGCGCCAGCAGCTCCCGACAGGGTTGGACAGATACGCAGTATTTT. The V and J genes are TRBV5-1 and TRBJ2-3, with 7 nucleotides matching TRBD1. This CDR3 has 15 amino acids. J was trimmed by 3 bases and V by 3 bases; bases with no gene match: 7. CDR1 SGHRS and CDR2 YFSETQ come from the germline V gene.

This clone was observed once. The genes are TRBV30 and TRBJ1-1; D perhaps matches TRBD1 (6 bases). The CDR3 runs to 13 residues. In germline, CDR1 is GTSNPN, CDR2 SVGIG (reference sequence). For the CDR3, the DNA is TGTGCGATGGATCGCAGGGGGAACACTGAAGCTTTCTTT. It is translated as CAMDRRGNTEAFF.

The CDR3 sequence: CASSIDPRSGGGDTQYF. The CDR3 DNA reads TGTGCCAGTAGTATAGATCCTCGGAGCGGGGGGGGAGATACGCAGTATTTT. The chain recombines TRBV19 with TRBJ2-3; 10 nucleotides match TRBD2. The trim removed 0 bases at V and 5 bases at J, leaving 8 bases unmatched. The CDR3 has 17 amino acids. Germline values: CDR1 LNHDA, CDR2 SQIVND (reference sequence).

The CDR3 region has the DNA TGTGCCTGGAGTAGCCCAAATTACAGGGTTTCTAACTATGGCTACACCTTC. Translated, it gives CAWSSPNYRVSNYGYTF. V is TRBV30 and J is TRBJ1-2; weak D call: TRBD1 (6 bases). Germline loops: CDR1 GTSNPN, CDR2 SVGIG (reference sequence). The V end lost 2 bases, the J end lost 0 bases, and 19 bases lay between the germline ends. The CDR3 contains 17 residues. Variable domain in full (rest from reference TRBV30 and TRBJ1-2): SQTIHQWPATLVQPVGSPLSLECTVEGTSNPNLYWYRQAAGRGLQLLFYSVGIGQISSEVPQNLSASRPQDRQFILSSKKLLLSDSGFYLCAWSSPNYRVSNYGYTFGSGTRLTVV.

V is TRBV6-1 and J is TRBJ1-4; no reliable D call. Per germline, CDR1 MNHNS and CDR2 SASEGT. Between the trimmed V and J ends, which lost 1 base and 6 bases, there was a span of 12 bases. The CDR3 runs to 15 residues. The CDR3 nucleotides are TGTGCCAGCAGTGAAGGAGCCCTATTGTATGAAAAACTGTTTTTT. Translation: CASSEGALLYEKLFF.

The CDR3 here is CASSHTTSLALETQYF. CDR3 nucleotide sequence: TGCGCCAGCAGCCACACGACCTCCCTAGCGTTGGAGACCCAGTACTTC. The genes are TRBV4-1 and TRBJ2-5; D is possibly TRBD2 (6 bases). This CDR3 is built from 16 residues. The germline gives CDR1 MGHRA, CDR2 YSYEKL. V lost 3 bases, J lost 5 bases, and 19 bases lay in between.

The chain carries TRBV6-2 or TRBV6-3 and TRBJ1-1; D uncertain. V lost 4 bases, J lost 1 base, and 13 bases lay in between. The length of the CDR3 is 15 residues. Germline CDR1 is MNHEY and CDR2 is SVGEGT. The CDR3 nucleotides read TGTGCCAGCAGTTGGCGGGGTACAGAGAACACTGAAGCTTTCTTT. Its protein is CASSWRGTENTEAFF.

The chain has TRBV5-4 and TRBJ1-6, with 7 bases matching TRBD1. Germline lookup yields CDR1 SGHNT and CDR2 YYREEE (reference sequence). The CDR3 consists of 16 residues. V gave up 1 base and J gave up 6 bases; unmatched junction bases: 7. CDR3 DNA sequence: TGTGCCAGCAGCTTGCGTTGGGACAGCCCTAATTCACCCCTCCACTTT. It specifies CASSLRWDSPNSPLHF.